This TCR beta chain was captured by sequencing in a study of CD8 T cells in ankylosing spondylitis. Study-wide points: Significant enrichment of disease-linked clones was reportedly seen in matched ankylosing spondylitis synovial fluid. CD8+ cells made up the disease-linked clones, which were relatively rare in peripheral blood.

Quantitative molecular-barcoded 5'-RACE generated the TCR beta libraries. MiXCR was run by TCRdb on the 5' RACE reads, yielding one entry per CDR3 protein. Here the sample spans about 220,000 distinct CDR3 sequences, 25% to 30% being singletons. On this clonotype: Its specificity is unknown. An end of the junction does not agree with germline; a read error may underlie this.

The CDR3 loop spans 16 amino acids. Germline V CDR1 and CDR2: ENHRY, SYGVKD. V is TRBV10-3 and J is TRBJ2-3; 7 positions match TRBD1. Sequenced: blood, either unsorted or a sorted T cell fraction (not recorded which). The sequence was obtained from a male donor with ankylosing spondylitis or in good health (not recorded which). The DNA of the CDR3 is TGTGCCATCACTGAGTCCGGGACAGCCAGCACAGATACGCAGTATTTT. This encodes CAITESGTASTDTQYF.